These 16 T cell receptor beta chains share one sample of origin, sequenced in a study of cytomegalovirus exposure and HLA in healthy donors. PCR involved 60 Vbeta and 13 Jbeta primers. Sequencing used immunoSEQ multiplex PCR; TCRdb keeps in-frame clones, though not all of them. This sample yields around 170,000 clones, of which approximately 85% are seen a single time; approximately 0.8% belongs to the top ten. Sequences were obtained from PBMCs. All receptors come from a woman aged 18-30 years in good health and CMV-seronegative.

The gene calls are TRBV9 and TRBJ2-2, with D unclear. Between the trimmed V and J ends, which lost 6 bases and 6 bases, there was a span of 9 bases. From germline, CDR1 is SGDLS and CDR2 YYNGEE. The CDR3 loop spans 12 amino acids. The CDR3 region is CASNLVSGELFF. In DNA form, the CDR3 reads TGTGCCAGCAACCTAGTCTCCGGGGAGCTGTTTTTT.

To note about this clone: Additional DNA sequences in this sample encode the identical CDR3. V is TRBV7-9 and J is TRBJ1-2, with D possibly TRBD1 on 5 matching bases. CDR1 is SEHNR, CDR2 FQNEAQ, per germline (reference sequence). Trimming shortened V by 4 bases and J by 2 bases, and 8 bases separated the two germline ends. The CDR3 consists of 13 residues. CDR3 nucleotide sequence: TGTGCCAGCAGCTCGGACATCAACTATGGCTACACCTTC. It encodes CASSSDINYGYTF. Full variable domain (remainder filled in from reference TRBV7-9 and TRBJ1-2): DTGVSQNPRHKITKRGQNVTFRCDPISEHNRLYWYRQTLGQGPEFLTYFQNEAQLEKSRLLSDRFSAERPKGSFSTLEIQRTEQGDSAMYLCASSSDINYGYTFGSGTRLTVV.

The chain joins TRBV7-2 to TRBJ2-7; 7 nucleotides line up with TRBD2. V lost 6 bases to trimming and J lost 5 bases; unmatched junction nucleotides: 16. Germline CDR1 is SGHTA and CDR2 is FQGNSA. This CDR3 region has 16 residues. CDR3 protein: CASSQHVRGWFNEQYF. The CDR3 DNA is TGTGCCAGCAGTCAGCATGTGCGGGGGTGGTTTAACGAGCAGTACTTC.

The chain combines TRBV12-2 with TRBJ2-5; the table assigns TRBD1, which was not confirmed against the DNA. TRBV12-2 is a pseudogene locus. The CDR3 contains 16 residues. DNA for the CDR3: TGTGCAAGTCGCTTAGAGACAGGGCTGAAACAAGAGACCCAGTACTTC. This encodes CASRLETGLKQETQYF.

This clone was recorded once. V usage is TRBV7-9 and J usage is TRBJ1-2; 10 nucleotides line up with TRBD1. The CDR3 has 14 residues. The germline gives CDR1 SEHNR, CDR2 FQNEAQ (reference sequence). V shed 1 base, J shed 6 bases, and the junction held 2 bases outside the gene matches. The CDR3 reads CASSLGTGGDGYTF. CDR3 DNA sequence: TGTGCCAGCAGCTTAGGGACAGGGGGAGATGGCTACACCTTC.

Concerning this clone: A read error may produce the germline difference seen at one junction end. CDR3: CASGFLGVREAQYF. The CDR3, as DNA: TGTGCTAGTGGTTTCCTAGGTGTAAGAGAGGCCCAGTACTTC. The chain recombines TRBV12-5 with TRBJ2-5; no definite D call. The CDR3 runs 14 residues. Germline CDR1 is LGHNT and CDR2 is FRNRAP.

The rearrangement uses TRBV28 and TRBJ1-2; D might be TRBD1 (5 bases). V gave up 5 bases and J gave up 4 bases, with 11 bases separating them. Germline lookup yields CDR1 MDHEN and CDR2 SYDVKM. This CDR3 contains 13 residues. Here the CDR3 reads CASSPGEVYGYTF. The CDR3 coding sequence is TGTGCCAGCAGTCCGGGGGAGGTCTATGGCTACACCTTC.

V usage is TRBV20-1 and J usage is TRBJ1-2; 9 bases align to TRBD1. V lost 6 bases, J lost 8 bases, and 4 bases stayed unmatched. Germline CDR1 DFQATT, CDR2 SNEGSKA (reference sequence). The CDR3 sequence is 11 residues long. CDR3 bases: TGCAGTGCCGGACAGGGGCAAGGCTACACCTTC. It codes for CSAGQGQGYTF.

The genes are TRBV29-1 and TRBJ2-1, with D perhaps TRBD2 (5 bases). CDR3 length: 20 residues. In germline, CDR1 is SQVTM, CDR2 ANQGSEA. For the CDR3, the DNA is TGCAGGAAGGACCGAAAATTGAAGCCGGAGGTCGTATTAATTTACAATGAGCAGTTCTTC. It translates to CRKDRKLKPEVVLIYNEQFF.

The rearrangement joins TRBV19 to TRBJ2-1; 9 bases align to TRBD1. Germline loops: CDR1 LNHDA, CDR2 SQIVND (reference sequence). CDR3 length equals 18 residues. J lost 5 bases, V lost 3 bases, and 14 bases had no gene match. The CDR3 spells CASSMSSWGQGLDNEQFF. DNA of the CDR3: TGTGCCAGTAGTATGTCCTCATGGGGACAGGGACTTGACAATGAGCAGTTCTTC.

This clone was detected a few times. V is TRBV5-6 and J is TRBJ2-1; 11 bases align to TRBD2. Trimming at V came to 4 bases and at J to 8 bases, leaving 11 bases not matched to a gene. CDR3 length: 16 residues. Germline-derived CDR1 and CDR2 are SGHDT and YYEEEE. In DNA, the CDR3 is TGTGCCAGCAGCCCGGACAAACTAGCGGGAGTTCATGAGCAGTTCTTC. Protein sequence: CASSPDKLAGVHEQFF.

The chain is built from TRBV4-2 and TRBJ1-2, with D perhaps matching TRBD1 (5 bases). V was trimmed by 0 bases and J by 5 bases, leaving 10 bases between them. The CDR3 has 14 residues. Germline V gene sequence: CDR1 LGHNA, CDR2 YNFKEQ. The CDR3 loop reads CASSQDQAGYGYTF. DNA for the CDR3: TGTGCCAGCAGCCAAGATCAGGCAGGGTATGGCTACACCTTC.

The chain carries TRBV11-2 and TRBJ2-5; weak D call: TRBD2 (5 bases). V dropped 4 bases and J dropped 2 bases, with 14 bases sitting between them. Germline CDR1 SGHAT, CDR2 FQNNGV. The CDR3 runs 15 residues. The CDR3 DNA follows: TGTGCCAGCAGCTATCGAATAGCGACTCAAGAGACCCAGTACTTC. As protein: CASSYRIATQETQYF.

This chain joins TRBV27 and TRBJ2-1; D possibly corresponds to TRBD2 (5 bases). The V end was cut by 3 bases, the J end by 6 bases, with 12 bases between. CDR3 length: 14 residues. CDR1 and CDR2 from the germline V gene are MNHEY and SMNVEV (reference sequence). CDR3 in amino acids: CASSFLGLTNEQFF. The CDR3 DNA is TGTGCCAGCAGTTTCCTTGGACTCACCAATGAGCAGTTCTTC.

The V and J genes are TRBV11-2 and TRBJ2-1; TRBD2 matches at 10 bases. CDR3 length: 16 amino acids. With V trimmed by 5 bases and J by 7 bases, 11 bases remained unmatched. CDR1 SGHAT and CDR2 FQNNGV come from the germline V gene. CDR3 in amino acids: CASSPSGGLSRNEQFF. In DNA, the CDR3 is TGTGCCAGCAGCCCTAGCGGGGGCCTATCGAGGAATGAGCAGTTCTTC.

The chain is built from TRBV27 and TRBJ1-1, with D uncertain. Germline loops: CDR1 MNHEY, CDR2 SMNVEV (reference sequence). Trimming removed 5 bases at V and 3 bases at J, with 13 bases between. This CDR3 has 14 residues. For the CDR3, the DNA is TGTGCCAGCAGTGCCAACACCCGATACACTGAAGCTTTCTTT. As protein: CASSANTRYTEAFF.